This TCR beta chain was recorded in a study of T-cell memory formation after mild COVID-19. Study results and caveats: The study found contracting CD4+ clones mainly in CM and EM and contracting CD8+ clones in EMRA.

V was trimmed by 5 bases and J by 2 bases, leaving 13 bases between them. The CDR3 has 16 amino acids. TCRdb passed the 5' RACE reads through MiXCR, listing each CDR3 protein once. The table has around 500,000 distinct CDR3 sequences, over 15% seen once. This clonotype was detected only a few times. What it binds is unknown. The specimen was PBMCs or a T cell subset sorted from them (not recorded which). This sequence originates from an adult woman who had mild COVID-19 (a few samples of this study predate the infection). Cell type and time point are not known. The gene calls are TRBV12-3 or TRBV12-4 and TRBJ2-6; no definite D call. DNA of the CDR3: TGTGCCAGCAGTGCGGAAAACAGAGCTGGGGCCAACGTCCTGACTTTC. Encoded protein: CASSAENRAGANVLTF.